A selection of T cell receptor beta chains follows, all from one sample in a study of tumor-infiltrating lymphocytes in localized non-small cell lung cancer. Assay: immunoSEQ multiplex PCR; the TCRdb copy retains only in-frame clones and omits some. The repertoire includes thousands of clones, around 70% of them detected once, and roughly 6.7% sits in the top ten. The sequencing input was uninvolved lung tissue not adjacent to the tumor. The source of these receptors is a human donor with non-small cell lung cancer. Each CDR3 is given with its conserved first and last residue. D genes are given only for firm matches. Some rows have no size entry. The others give once, few or many, or a class for an expanded clone.

v_call	j_call	d_call	clone_size	cdr3_nt	cdr3_aa
TRBV7-6	TRBJ1-3	TRBD1	NA	TGTGCCAGCAGCCCGGGACAGCTCAACTCTGGAAACACCATATATTTT	CASSPGQLNSGNTIYF
TRBV19	TRBJ2-7	NA	few	TGTGCCAGTAGTATGGGGAGCTCCTACGAGCAGTACTTC	CASSMGSSYEQYF
TRBV9	TRBJ2-1	NA	few	TGTGCCAGCAGCGTAGGGGCGGGGGCAGACAATGAGCAGTTCTTC	CASSVGAGADNEQFF
TRBV29-1	TRBJ2-6	NA	NA	TGCAGCGCTCACATCGGCTCTGGGGCCAACGTCCTGACTTTC	CSAHIGSGANVLTF
TRBV27	TRBJ1-2	TRBD1	few	TGTGCCAGCAGTTTCGGGACAGGGGGACTTACCGGGTACACCTTC	CASSFGTGGLTGYTF
TRBV6-5	TRBJ1-2	NA	NA	TGTGCCAGCAGTTACTCCTCACTTAACTATGGCTACACCTTC	CASSYSSLNYGYTF
TRBV18	TRBJ2-5	TRBD2	NA	TGTGCCAGCTCACTAGCGGGGGGGCAAGAGACCCAGTACTTC	CASSLAGGQETQYF
TRBV2	TRBJ1-1	TRBD1	NA	TGTGCCAGCAGTGCTTCCGGGACAGGGGTTTTGGGCACTGAAGCTTTCTTT	CASSASGTGVLGTEAFF
TRBV5-5	TRBJ1-2	TRBD1	few	TGTGCCAGCAGCTTGGCCGGACAGGCCTATGGCTACACCTTC	CASSLAGQAYGYTF
TRBV6-6	TRBJ1-5	NA	NA	TGTGCCAGCAGTTACCGTCGGGATCAGCCCCAGCATTTT	CASSYRRDQPQHF